Below, 19 T cell receptor beta chains from the same sample are listed, as sequenced in a study of T cell responses to AZD1222 COVID-19 vaccine. The data were produced by immunoSEQ multiplex PCR, yet TCRdb's version contains in-frame clones alone and is incomplete. The data contain roughly 120,000 clones, 80% to 90% of them singletons. The source material was peripheral blood, sampled on day 0 of AZD1222 vaccination. The source of these receptors is an adult in good health.

This clone was seen ten or more times. The chain joins TRBV6-5 to TRBJ2-2, with D tentatively TRBD2 (6 bases). This CDR3 region has 15 residues. The germline V and J ends were trimmed by 7 bases and 1 base, with 13 bases remaining between them. Germline-derived CDR1 and CDR2 are MNHEY and SVGAGI. The CDR3 coding sequence is TGTGCCAGCAAAAAGGACGGGAGGAACACCGGGGAGCTGTTTTTT. Residues: CASKKDGRNTGELFF.

The CDR3 loop reads CASSIVEGPYNEQFF. In nucleotides, the CDR3 is TGTGCCAGTAGTATAGTGGAGGGGCCCTACAATGAGCAGTTCTTC. This chain uses TRBV19 with TRBJ2-1, with a possible D match to TRBD2 (6 bases). The CDR3 sequence is 15 residues long. Between the trimmed V and J ends, which lost 1 base and 2 bases, there was a span of 9 bases. Germline-derived CDR1 and CDR2 are LNHDA and SQIVND (reference sequence).

This chain links TRBV19 with TRBJ2-5; tentatively, D is TRBD1 or TRBD2 (6 bases each). The CDR3 totals 14 residues. Trimming cost V 2 bases and J 0 bases, with 7 bases left between them. In germline, CDR1 is LNHDA, CDR2 SQIVND (reference sequence). Here the CDR3 DNA reads TGTGCCAGTAGTATAAGGGGGGACCAAGAGACCCAGTACTTC. It yields the protein CASSIRGDQETQYF. The full variable domain, with the rest looked up from reference TRBV19 and TRBJ2-5, is DGGITQSPKYLFRKEGQNVTLSCEQNLNHDAMYWYRQDPGQGLRLIYYSQIVNDFQKGDIAEGYSVSREKKESFPLTVTSAQKNPTAFYLCASSIRGDQETQYFGPGTRLLVL.

The V and J genes are TRBV28 and TRBJ2-7; 11 nucleotides align to TRBD2. The trim removed 6 bases at V and 2 bases at J, leaving 9 bases unmatched. From germline, CDR1 is MDHEN and CDR2 SYDVKM. The CDR3 contains 16 residues. CDR3 bases: TGTGCCAGCAGATCAGCCGGGACTAGCGGTACCTACGAGCAGTACTTC. The encoded protein is CASRSAGTSGTYEQYF.

In its sample, this clone was seen once. CDR3 DNA sequence: TGTGCCAGCAGTTTGAGGGGGCTGAATCAGCCCCAGCATTTT. It translates to CASSLRGLNQPQHF. The chain combines TRBV27 with TRBJ1-5; TRBD1 matches 7 bases. The CDR3 sequence is 14 residues long. Germline-derived CDR1 and CDR2 are MNHEY and SMNVEV (reference sequence). Trimming cost V 3 bases and J 4 bases; bases outside gene matches: 3.

The chain joins TRBV6-6 to TRBJ1-4; 7 positions agree with TRBD1. This CDR3 comprises 15 residues. Germline V CDR1 and CDR2: MNHNY, SVGAGI (reference sequence). V lost 6 bases, J lost 15 bases, and 19 bases stayed unmatched. The CDR3 spells CASSPNRQGGSRVFF. DNA of the CDR3: TGTGCCAGCAGCCCTAATCGACAGGGTGGGTCAAGGGTGTTTTTT.

The chain employs TRBV24-1 and TRBJ1-6; the match to TRBD1 covers 7 bases. The V segment lost 5 bases and the J segment 8 bases; nucleotides outside the gene matches: 2. CDR1 is KGHDR, CDR2 SFDVKD, per germline. The CDR3 runs to 13 residues. The DNA for the CDR3 is TGTGCCACCAGTGCGACAGGGTATTCACCCCTCCACTTT. Translated, it gives CATSATGYSPLHF.

This clone was observed a handful of times. This chain joins TRBV5-6 and TRBJ2-7, with D possibly matching TRBD1 (5 bases). The germline V and J ends were trimmed by 4 bases and 6 bases, with 14 bases remaining between them. The CDR3 spans 13 residues. Germline loops: CDR1 SGHDT, CDR2 YYEEEE. This CDR3 is CASSLTGYFEQYF. The CDR3 DNA sequence: TGTGCCAGCAGCCTAACAGGTTACTTCGAGCAGTACTTC.

The chain couples TRBV7-7 to TRBJ1-4; D is perhaps TRBD1 (6 bases). This CDR3 contains 15 residues. Germline V gene data show CDR1 as SSHAT and CDR2 as FNYEAQ (reference sequence). The V end lost 5 bases, the J end lost 0 bases, and 10 bases lay between the germline ends. CDR3 nucleotides: TGTGCCAGCAGCGGCAAGGGGGCAACTAATGAAAAACTGTTTTTT. Protein sequence: CASSGKGATNEKLFF.

This chain joins TRBV6-5 and TRBJ1-4; no clear D gene. V gave up 6 bases and J gave up 4 bases, with 9 bases separating them. This CDR3 is 13 amino acids long. Germline V gives CDR1 MNHEY, CDR2 SVGAGI. The CDR3 loop is CASRGRSNEKLFF. The CDR3 DNA reads TGTGCCAGCAGGGGCAGGAGTAATGAAAAACTGTTTTTT.

This sequence joins TRBV6-1 and TRBJ1-2; 8 bases align to TRBD1. Per the germline V gene, CDR1 is MNHNS and CDR2 is SASEGT. The CDR3 is made up of 15 amino acids. V gave up 3 bases and J gave up 5 bases; unmatched junction bases: 8. The DNA of the CDR3 is TGTGCCAGCAGTGACAGGGGGCGACTAGGTTATGGCTACACCTTC. Translation gives CASSDRGRLGYGYTF.

This rearrangement joins TRBV29-1 to TRBJ2-7; D is unclear. Germline CDR1 reads SQVTM; CDR2 reads ANQGSEA. Trimming took off 0 bases at V and 4 bases at J, with 13 bases between the two ends. The CDR3 is 14 amino acids. CDR3 amino acids: CSVEDRGSRYEQYF. DNA of the CDR3: TGCAGCGTTGAAGACAGAGGATCAAGGTACGAGCAGTACTTC.

The genes are TRBV10-3 and TRBJ2-1, with TRBD2 identical over 8 bases. The CDR3 spans 17 residues. The V segment lost 4 bases and the J segment 2 bases; nucleotides outside the gene matches: 10. In germline, CDR1 is ENHRY, CDR2 SYGVKD. The CDR3 sequence is CAISGPGGERTYNEQFF. CDR3 nucleotide sequence: TGTGCCATCAGTGGGCCCGGGGGGGAGCGTACCTACAATGAGCAGTTCTTC.

CDR3 in DNA: TGTGCCAGTAGAGAACAGCGTAGCAATCAGCCCCAGCATTTT. Translating gives CASREQRSNQPQHF. The chain has TRBV19 and TRBJ1-5; no clear D gene. Trimming removed 6 bases at V and 0 bases at J, with 9 bases between. This CDR3 comprises 14 residues. The germline gives CDR1 LNHDA, CDR2 SQIVND (reference sequence).

The rearrangement links TRBV7-6 to TRBJ2-3, with D tentatively TRBD2 (6 bases). The germline CDR1 and CDR2 sequences are SGHVS and FNYEAQ. Trimming shortened V by 1 base and J by 2 bases, and 10 bases separated the two germline ends. The CDR3 sequence is 15 residues long. This chain's CDR3 is CASSLGGGNTDTQYF. CDR3 nucleotides: TGTGCCAGCAGCTTAGGAGGCGGGAACACAGATACGCAGTATTTT.

The genes are TRBV4-3 and TRBJ2-2; no firm D call. Trimming stripped 1 base from V and 4 bases from J, with 10 bases between. Germline lookup yields CDR1 LGHNA and CDR2 YSLEER. The CDR3 runs to 15 residues. In DNA form, the CDR3 reads TGCGCCAGCAGCCAAGGTCACTTAACCACCGGGGAGCTGTTTTTT. Translation gives CASSQGHLTTGELFF.

J is TRBJ1-4 and V is TRBV27; 9 nucleotides agree with TRBD1. CDR3 length equals 15 residues. Germline loops: CDR1 MNHEY, CDR2 SMNVEV (reference sequence). V lost 0 bases and J lost 5; bases outside the gene matches: 1. CDR3 in amino acids: CASSLSGTGNEKLFF. The CDR3, as DNA: TGTGCCAGCAGTTTATCTGGGACAGGGAATGAAAAACTGTTTTTT.

The chain carries TRBV5-1 and TRBJ1-1; 10 positions match TRBD1. The CDR3 length is 13 residues. Germline V gene sequence: CDR1 SGHRS, CDR2 YFSETQ. With V trimmed by 4 bases and J by 3 bases, 0 bases remained unmatched. CDR3 bases: TGCGCCAGCAGCGGGACAGGGGACACTGAAGCTTTCTTT. Its translation is CASSGTGDTEAFF.

Regarding this clone: This sample includes further DNA sequences coding for the same CDR3. In DNA, the CDR3 is TGTGCCAGCAGTTACGTGACAGGGGGGAACAAGGGGGGGGCTTTCTTT. As protein: CASSYVTGGNKGGAFF. The chain couples TRBV6-5 to TRBJ1-1, with TRBD1 matching over 9 bases. The CDR3 totals 16 residues. J was trimmed by 11 bases and V by 2 bases; bases with no gene match: 15. The germline gives CDR1 MNHEY, CDR2 SVGAGI.